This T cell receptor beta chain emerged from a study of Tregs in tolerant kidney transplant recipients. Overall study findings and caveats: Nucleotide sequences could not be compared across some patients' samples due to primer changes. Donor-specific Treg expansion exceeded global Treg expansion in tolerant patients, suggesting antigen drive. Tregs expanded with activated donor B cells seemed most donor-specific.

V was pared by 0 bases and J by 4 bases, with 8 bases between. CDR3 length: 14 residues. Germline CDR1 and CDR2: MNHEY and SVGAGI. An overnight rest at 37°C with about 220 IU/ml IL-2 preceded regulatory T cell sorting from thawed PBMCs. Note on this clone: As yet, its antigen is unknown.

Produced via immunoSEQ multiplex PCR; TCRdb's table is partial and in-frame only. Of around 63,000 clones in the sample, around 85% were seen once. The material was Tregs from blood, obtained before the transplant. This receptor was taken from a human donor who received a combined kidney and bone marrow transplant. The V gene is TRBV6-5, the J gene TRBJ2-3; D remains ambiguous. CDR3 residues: CASSYSVGADTQYF. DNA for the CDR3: TGTGCCAGCAGTTACTCGGTTGGCGCAGATACGCAGTATTTT.